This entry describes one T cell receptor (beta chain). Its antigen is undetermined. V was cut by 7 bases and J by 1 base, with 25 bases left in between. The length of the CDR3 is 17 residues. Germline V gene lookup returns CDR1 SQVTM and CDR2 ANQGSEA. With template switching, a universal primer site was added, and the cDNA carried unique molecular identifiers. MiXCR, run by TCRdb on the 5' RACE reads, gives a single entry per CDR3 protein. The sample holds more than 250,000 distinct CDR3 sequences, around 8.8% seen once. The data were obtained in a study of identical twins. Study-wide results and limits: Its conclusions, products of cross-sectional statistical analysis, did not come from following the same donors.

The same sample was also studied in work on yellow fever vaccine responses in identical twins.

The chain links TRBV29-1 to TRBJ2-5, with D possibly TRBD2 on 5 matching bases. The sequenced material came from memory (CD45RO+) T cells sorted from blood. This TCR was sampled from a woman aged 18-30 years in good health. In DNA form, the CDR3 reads TGCAGCGCAGTACCCTTGGAGCGAGCGGCCTCCCAAGAGACCCAGTACTTC. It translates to CSAVPLERAASQETQYF. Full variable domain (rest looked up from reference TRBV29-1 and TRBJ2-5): SAVISQKPSRDICQRGTSLTIQCQVDSQVTMMFWYRQQPGQSLTLIATANQGSEATYESGFVIDKFPISRPNLTFSTLTVSNMSPEDSSIYLCSAVPLERAASQETQYFGPGTRLLVL.